The 30 T cell receptor beta chains reported below all come from one sample, sequenced in a study of shared clonotypes between healthy human individuals. Libraries were prepared by immunoSEQ multiplex PCR; TCRdb keeps only in-frame clonotypes and omits some of them. This table has 2,100,000 or so clones, approximately 96% appearing once. Sequencing was done on a sample of naive CD4+ T cells sorted from blood. The subset denotes: CD45RA+ positively selected. The receptors were gathered from a man younger than 35 in good health.

The rearrangement links TRBV5-1 to TRBJ2-3, with TRBD2 identical over 7 bases. The germline V gene encodes CDR1 SGHRS and CDR2 YFSETQ. The length of the CDR3 is 17 residues. V lost 0 bases, J lost 3 bases, and 10 bases stayed unmatched. The CDR3 spells CASSLEMGGSVTDTQYF. In nucleotides, the CDR3 is TGCGCCAGCAGCTTGGAAATGGGCGGGAGCGTAACAGATACGCAGTATTTT. Combining the CDR3 with reference TRBV5-1 and TRBJ2-3 gives the whole variable domain KAGVTQTPRYLIKTRGQQVTLSCSPISGHRSVSWYQQTPGQGLQFLFEYFSETQRNKGNFPGRFSGRQFSNSRSEMNVSTLELGDSALYLCASSLEMGGSVTDTQYFGPGTRLTVL.

This clone was picked up one time. The chain has TRBV19 and TRBJ1-2, with D uncertain. The CDR3 sequence is 11 residues long. Germline CDR1 is LNHDA and CDR2 is SQIVND (reference sequence). V was shortened by 8 bases and J by 2 bases, with 6 bases between the two germline ends. CDR3 sequence reads: CASGSNYGYTF. The CDR3 nucleotides are TGTGCCAGTGGCTCCAACTATGGCTACACCTTC.

The chain has TRBV10-2 and TRBJ1-2; 8 bases agree with TRBD1. Germline trimming cut 7 bases from V and 4 bases from J; bases unmatched to any gene: 8. CDR1 and CDR2 from the germline V gene are WSHSY and SAAADI. The CDR3 has 14 amino acids. In DNA form, the CDR3 reads TGCGCCAGCAACCGTAAGGACAGGGCCTATGGCTACACCTTC. Translation gives CASNRKDRAYGYTF.

To note about this clone: Just one base apart from a much larger clone, this may be a read error. J is TRBJ2-5 and V is TRBV6-5; D remains unclear. The CDR3 contains 11 residues. The V end was cut by 5 bases, the J end by 4 bases, with 5 bases between. The germline V gene has CDR1 MNHEY and CDR2 SVGAGI. CDR3 protein: CASSVGETQYF. The CDR3 nucleotides are TGTGCCAGCAGTGTAGGAGAGACCCAGTACTTC.

V gene TRBV7-9 combines with J gene TRBJ1-1; D unresolved. Trimming shortened V by 4 bases and J by 1 base, and 13 bases separated the two germline ends. CDR1 is SEHNR, CDR2 FQNEAQ, per germline (reference sequence). The CDR3 totals 15 residues. The CDR3 spells CASSSPAWGNTEAFF. The CDR3 region has the DNA TGTGCCAGCAGCTCCCCAGCGTGGGGGAACACTGAAGCTTTCTTT.

This clone appeared once. J is TRBJ2-1 and V is TRBV11-2; 13 nucleotides line up with TRBD2. V gave up 3 bases and J gave up 0 bases; unmatched junction bases: 8. Germline-derived CDR1 and CDR2 are SGHAT and FQNNGV. The CDR3 is made up of 19 amino acids. This CDR3 reads CASSFRTSGGASSYNEQFF. The CDR3 DNA reads as TGTGCCAGCAGCTTCCGGACTAGCGGGGGAGCGAGCTCCTACAATGAGCAGTTCTTC. The variable domain in full, with the rest retrieved from reference TRBV11-2 and TRBJ2-1, is EAGVAQSPRYKIIEKRQSVAFWCNPISGHATLYWYQQILGQGPKLLIQFQNNGVVDDSQLPKDRFSAERLKGVDSTLKIQPAKLEDSAVYLCASSFRTSGGASSYNEQFFGPGTRLTVL.

V is TRBV9 and J is TRBJ1-1; no clear D. The CDR3 runs 16 residues. Trimming took 0 bases from V and 1 from J, leaving 13 bases between them. Germline V CDR1 and CDR2: SGDLS, YYNGEE. CDR3 DNA: TGTGCCAGCAGCGTAGCTACCGGGCAGAAGAACACTGAAGCTTTCTTT. Protein sequence: CASSVATGQKNTEAFF.

The sample holds one count of this clone. CDR3 coding DNA: TGTGCCAGCAGGCCGCCGGGACTGATATTCCAGCCCCAGCATTTT. Protein product: CASRPPGLIFQPQHF. V usage is TRBV6-1 and J usage is TRBJ1-5; TRBD1 is a possible D gene (5 bases). The CDR3 has 15 amino acids. Trimming removed 6 bases from V and 7 bases from J, with 19 bases in between. Germline V CDR1 and CDR2: MNHNS, SASEGT.

This rearrangement joins TRBV11-2 to TRBJ2-4; 8 nucleotides line up with TRBD1. The CDR3 length is 15 residues. Trimming cost V 5 bases and J 3 bases; bases outside gene matches: 6. Germline V gene data show CDR1 as SGHAT and CDR2 as FQNNGV. For the CDR3, the DNA is TGTGCCAGCAGCCCGTCGGGACAGGTCAAAAACATTCAGTACTTC. Protein: CASSPSGQVKNIQYF.

CDR3: CASSSRTGSYEQYF. In DNA, the CDR3 is TGTGCCAGCAGTTCCAGGACAGGATCCTACGAGCAGTACTTC. The chain combines TRBV6-8 with TRBJ2-7; 7 nucleotides line up with TRBD1. Germline-derived CDR1 and CDR2 are MNHGY and SAAAGT. This CDR3 has 14 residues. V lost 4 bases, J lost 1 base, and 4 bases stayed unmatched.

This sequence joins TRBV11-2 and TRBJ1-4, with a possible D match to TRBD1 (6 bases). The CDR3 extends over 13 amino acids. V lost 8 bases and J lost 7, with 14 bases in between. Germline V gives CDR1 SGHAT, CDR2 FQNNGV. The CDR3 nucleotides are TGTGCCAGCGGGAAGGGGGGACCTGAAAAACTGTTTTTT. Translation gives CASGKGGPEKLFF.

This clone is a singleton in its sample. This sequence joins TRBV4-3 and TRBJ2-2, with 8 bases lining up with TRBD2. With V trimmed by 1 base and J by 1 base, 5 bases remained unmatched. Germline-derived CDR1 and CDR2 are LGHNA and YSLEER. The CDR3 spans 17 residues. CDR3 DNA: TGCGCCAGCAGCCAAGCCGAGCGGGAGCTGAACACCGGGGAGCTGTTTTTT. Amino acid sequence: CASSQAERELNTGELFF.

The V gene is TRBV10-3, the J gene TRBJ2-7; D is unresolved. The CDR3 runs 13 residues. CDR1 is ENHRY, CDR2 SYGVKD, per germline. Trimming pared 4 bases from V and 3 bases from J, leaving 10 bases between. The CDR3 DNA is TGTGCCATCAGTGCCCGGGCAGTCTACGAGCAGTACTTC. This gives the protein CAISARAVYEQYF.

With regard to this clone: Other nucleotide sequences in the sample specify the same CDR3. This rearrangement joins TRBV18 to TRBJ2-5; D not resolved. Per germline, CDR1 KGHSH and CDR2 LQKENI. This CDR3 is 11 amino acids long. The V end lost 4 bases, the J end lost 2 bases, and 2 bases lay between the germline ends. CDR3 protein: CASSLQETQYF. CDR3 DNA sequence: TGTGCCAGCTCACTGCAAGAGACCCAGTACTTC.

This chain joins TRBV6-6 and TRBJ1-1; D is ambiguous. The germline CDR1 and CDR2 sequences are MNHNY and SVGAGI (reference sequence). V was clipped by 7 bases and J by 4 bases, with 10 bases between them. The CDR3 extends over 12 amino acids. DNA for the CDR3: TGTGCCAGCATCTACGGAGGCACTGAAGCTTTCTTT. Encoded protein: CASIYGGTEAFF.

This sequence joins TRBV14 and TRBJ2-5; D ambiguous. This CDR3 is built from 17 residues. Germline assignment: CDR1 SGHDN and CDR2 FVKESK. V lost 0 bases to trimming and J lost 0 bases, with 14 bases between them. CDR3 in amino acids: CASSQDKTEGYQETQYF. The CDR3 DNA follows: TGTGCCAGCAGCCAAGATAAAACAGAAGGGTACCAAGAGACCCAGTACTTC.

The table lists this clone with a count of one. The chain joins TRBV28 to TRBJ1-1; 12 bases align to TRBD1. The junction had 7 bases not matched to a gene; V was cut back by 3 bases and J by 11 bases. Germline loops: CDR1 MDHEN, CDR2 SYDVKM. The CDR3 extends over 14 amino acids. The CDR3 coding sequence is TGTGCCAGCAGTTTCCAGGGACAGGGGGCGCGCGCTTTCTTT. Encoded protein: CASSFQGQGARAFF.

The chain recombines TRBV7-6 with TRBJ1-6; D possibly corresponds to TRBD1 (5 bases). CDR1 and CDR2 (germline): SGHVS, FNYEAQ. Trimming removed 5 bases from V and 3 bases from J, with 11 bases in between. The CDR3 totals 15 residues. DNA of the CDR3: TGTGCCAGCAGCCCAGCGAGGGGCTATAATTCACCCCTCCACTTT. Its protein is CASSPARGYNSPLHF.

In regard to this clone: Other DNA variants within this sample encode the same CDR3. As DNA, the CDR3 is TGTGCCAGCTCACCTCCAGGGTCAGATACGCAGTATTTT. Translation: CASSPPGSDTQYF. This chain uses TRBV18 with TRBJ2-3; perhaps TRBD1 as D (5 bases). Germline V gives CDR1 KGHSH, CDR2 LQKENI. Trimming left V 3 bases short and J 4 bases short, with 8 bases between. The CDR3 covers 13 residues.

The chain couples TRBV30 to TRBJ1-4; no clear D. Germline CDR1 reads GTSNPN; CDR2 reads SVGIG (reference sequence). The CDR3 is 13 residues long. V was cut by 0 bases and J by 12 bases, with 14 bases left in between. CDR3 in amino acids: CAWSVSPTLELFF. CDR3 in DNA: TGTGCCTGGAGTGTATCCCCTACGCTTGAACTGTTTTTT.

The V and J genes are TRBV19 and TRBJ2-5; no firm D call. CDR1 is LNHDA, CDR2 SQIVND, per germline (reference sequence). Trimming removed 3 bases at V and 5 bases at J, with 10 bases between. The CDR3 totals 13 residues. CDR3: CASSMGLRETQYF. For the CDR3, the DNA is TGTGCCAGTAGTATGGGTCTCCGGGAGACCCAGTACTTC.

The chain has TRBV27 and TRBJ2-5; a weak D match, TRBD1 (5 bases). This CDR3 region has 14 residues. V was pared by 3 bases and J by 5 bases, with 13 bases between. The germline V gene encodes CDR1 MNHEY and CDR2 SMNVEV (reference sequence). Written as DNA, the CDR3 is TGTGCCAGCAGTTTTTGGGGCAGGGATGAGACCCAGTACTTC. This encodes CASSFWGRDETQYF.

This chain joins TRBV4-2 and TRBJ2-1; D is perhaps TRBD2 (5 bases). Germline V gene sequence: CDR1 LGHNA, CDR2 YNFKEQ. Trimming took 1 base from V and 1 from J, leaving 14 bases between them. The CDR3 is 17 amino acids. In DNA form, the CDR3 reads TGTGCCAGCAGCCAAGTGAGGAGGTCAGGATCCTACAATGAGCAGTTCTTC. Protein product: CASSQVRRSGSYNEQFF.

This sequence joins TRBV5-4 and TRBJ2-7; TRBD1 matches at 12 bases. The junction had 7 bases not matched to a gene; V was cut back by 3 bases and J by 6 bases. Germline lookup yields CDR1 SGHNT and CDR2 YYREEE (reference sequence). This CDR3 is 15 amino acids long. CDR3: CASSSEGQGAGEQYF. Here the CDR3 DNA reads TGTGCCAGCAGCTCGGAGGGACAGGGGGCGGGCGAGCAGTACTTC.

The chain employs TRBV5-6 and TRBJ2-2, with 7 bases aligning to TRBD2. Trimming at V came to 7 bases and at J to 1 base, leaving 7 bases not matched to a gene. This CDR3 has 15 residues. Germline V lookup: CDR1 SGHDT, CDR2 YYEEEE. The CDR3 is CASSLGGRNTGELFF. The CDR3, as DNA: TGTGCCAGCTCCTTGGGGGGGAGGAACACCGGGGAGCTGTTTTTT.

This sequence joins TRBV6-6 and TRBJ1-5, with 8 bases fitting TRBD1. V dropped 7 bases and J dropped 1; count of bases not matched to a gene: 6. Germline V gene lookup returns CDR1 MNHNY and CDR2 SVGAGI (reference sequence). The CDR3 loop spans 15 amino acids. The CDR3 region has the DNA TGTGCCAGCACCCCTCAGGGGGCAAGCAATCAGCCCCAGCATTTT. Translation gives CASTPQGASNQPQHF.

The chain joins TRBV11-1 to TRBJ2-1; D is unresolved. Trimming took 1 base from V and 2 from J, leaving 9 bases between them. The germline V gene has CDR1 SGHAT and CDR2 FQDESV (reference sequence). CDR3 size: 15 residues. This chain's CDR3 is CASSLGSQAYNEQFF. The CDR3 DNA is TGTGCCAGCAGCTTAGGCTCCCAAGCCTACAATGAGCAGTTCTTC.

The chain links TRBV7-3 to TRBJ2-2; 8 bases agree with TRBD2. In germline, CDR1 is SGHTA, CDR2 FQGTGA. Trimming cost V 6 bases and J 2 bases; bases outside gene matches: 8. The CDR3 totals 16 residues. In DNA form, the CDR3 reads TGTGCCAGCAGTCACAAGCGGGGGATTAACACCGGGGAGCTGTTTTTT. This gives the protein CASSHKRGINTGELFF.

The rearrangement joins TRBV30 to TRBJ2-2; TRBD1 matches at 7 bases. This CDR3 has 15 residues. With 0 bases clipped from V and 7 bases from J, the junction kept 8 bases outside the gene matches. CDR1 is GTSNPN, CDR2 SVGIG, per germline (reference sequence). Here the CDR3 DNA reads TGTGCCTGGAGTGTACGGGTAGGGGGCGGCGGGGAGCTGTTTTTT. Translated: CAWSVRVGGGGELFF.

This clone was counted a single time. The chain uses TRBV30 and TRBJ2-1; D is ambiguous. The germline V and J ends were trimmed by 5 bases and 11 bases, with 13 bases remaining between them. The CDR3 runs 11 residues. Germline V gives CDR1 GTSNPN, CDR2 SVGIG (reference sequence). CDR3 in amino acids: CAWSTDAKQFF. The CDR3 DNA sequence: TGTGCCTGGTCCACGGACGCGAAGCAGTTCTTC.